This T cell receptor beta chain was retrieved from a study of cytomegalovirus exposure and HLA in healthy donors. Findings of the study overall: Later work associated roughly 15,000 TCR beta sequences with HLA alleles at 0.05 false discovery rate. Three chains linked to CMV were shown in vitro to be specific for CMV antigens. A reported reduction in N-insertions relative to the approximately 600-donor mean was seen in an Asian-associated ancestry cluster in a later analysis. A later analysis found TCR association rates differed by HLA locus, highest for DRB1 and lowest for HLA-C.

The PCR was carried out with 60 Vbeta primers and 13 Jbeta primers. The repertoire was sequenced with immunoSEQ multiplex PCR; TCRdb's copy has only in-frame clones and lacks some. The sample holds about 130,000 clones, roughly 80% seen once. Comment on this clone: Its target is unknown. Other nucleotide sequences from this sample produce the same CDR3.

This CDR3 is built from 16 residues. Germline loops: CDR1 SEHNR, CDR2 FQNEAQ (reference sequence). Trimming cost V 5 bases and J 1 base; bases outside gene matches: 5. Material for sequencing was PBMCs. The chain employs TRBV7-9 and TRBJ2-3, with 11 bases identical to TRBD2. This TCR came from a man between 50 and 59 years old in good health and CMV-seronegative. The CDR3 DNA is TGTGCCAGCAGCCCCGGACTAGCGGGCGGCACAGATACGCAGTATTTT. Translating gives CASSPGLAGGTDTQYF.